These 7 T cell receptor beta chains originate from one sample sequenced in a study of response to subunit inactivated influenza vaccine. TCRdb passed the RT-PCR reads through MiXCR, listing each CDR3 protein once. This table holds around 530,000 distinct CDR3 sequences, approximately 10% found once. The sample in question was PBMCs from blood, obtained on the day of vaccination. These receptors were obtained from a man aged 50 or older who received an inactivated influenza vaccine.

This clonotype was counted only a few times. The chain links TRBV6-5 to TRBJ1-1; D gene unclear. Germline V gene lookup returns CDR1 MNHEY and CDR2 SVGAGI. The CDR3 is 15 amino acids. Trimming cost V 1 base and J 1 base, with 10 bases left between them. The CDR3 DNA follows: TGTGCCAGCAGTTACTTCTCCGGGCCGAACACTGAAGCTTTCTTT. Residues: CASSYFSGPNTEAFF.

Ten or more counts support this clonotype. This rearrangement joins TRBV29-1 to TRBJ2-1; 8 bases agree with TRBD2. The CDR3 spans 12 residues. J was trimmed by 8 bases and V by 2 bases; bases with no gene match: 2. In germline, CDR1 is SQVTM, CDR2 ANQGSEA. The CDR3 loop is CSVEYGGDEQFF. CDR3 nucleotide sequence: TGCAGCGTTGAATACGGGGGGGATGAGCAGTTCTTC.

The DNA of the CDR3 is TGTGCCAGCAGTCCCGGGACTAGCGGGAGGCGCGGCGGGGAGCTGTTTTTT. Protein sequence: CASSPGTSGRRGGELFF. The chain has TRBV6-2 or TRBV6-3 and TRBJ2-2; 15 positions agree with TRBD2. The length of the CDR3 is 17 residues. Germline values: CDR1 MNHEY, CDR2 SVGEGT. V gave up 5 bases and J gave up 7 bases; unmatched junction bases: 8.

This clonotype was seen a handful of times. The gene calls are TRBV28 and TRBJ1-1; 7 bases map to TRBD1. With 0 bases clipped from V and 0 bases from J, the junction kept 4 bases outside the gene matches. Germline loops: CDR1 MDHEN, CDR2 SYDVKM. There are 16 residues in the CDR3. The CDR3, as DNA: TGTGCCAGCAGTTTATGGGGGACAGACATGAACACTGAAGCTTTCTTT. Protein: CASSLWGTDMNTEAFF.

This clonotype has more than one count but fewer than ten. The chain has TRBV3-1 and TRBJ2-3, with 9 bases lining up with TRBD2. Looked up from germline, CDR1 is LGHDT and CDR2 is YNNKEL (reference sequence). After removal of 0 bases from V and 2 bases from J, the junction contained 9 bases not matched to a gene. This CDR3 has 18 residues. The CDR3 spells CASSQDLTGTSNTDTQYF. CDR3 nucleotide sequence: TGTGCCAGCAGCCAAGACCTGACCGGGACTAGCAACACAGATACGCAGTATTTT.

The chain has TRBV5-1 and TRBJ2-7, with 9 bases matching TRBD1. J gave up 4 bases and V 4 bases, and 12 bases lay outside the gene matches. This CDR3 region has 16 residues. Germline-derived CDR1 and CDR2 are SGHRS and YFSETQ. In DNA form, the CDR3 reads TGCGCCAGCAGCGGTAGCCGGGACAGGGTTTCGTACGAGCAGTACTTC. Its translation is CASSGSRDRVSYEQYF.

This clonotype was found many times. The chain uses TRBV10-3 and TRBJ2-3; no definite D call. The CDR3 covers 13 residues. The ends were cut back, 6 bases at V and 5 bases at J, with 12 bases in the middle. In germline, CDR1 is ENHRY, CDR2 SYGVKD. In DNA form, the CDR3 reads TGTGCCATCAGAGTTTTTGGGGAAGATACGCAGTATTTT. Protein sequence: CAIRVFGEDTQYF.